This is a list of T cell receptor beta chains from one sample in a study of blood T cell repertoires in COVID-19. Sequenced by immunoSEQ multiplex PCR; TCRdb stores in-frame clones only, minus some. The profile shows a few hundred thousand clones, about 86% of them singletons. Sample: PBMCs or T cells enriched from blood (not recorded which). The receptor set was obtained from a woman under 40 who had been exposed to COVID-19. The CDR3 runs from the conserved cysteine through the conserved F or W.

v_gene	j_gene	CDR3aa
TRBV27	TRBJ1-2	CASKTGTGIYGYTF
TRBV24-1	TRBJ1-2	CATSDTQGAGGYTF
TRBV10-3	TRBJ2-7	CAISEGGVGSYEQYF
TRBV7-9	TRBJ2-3	CASSLGASGGLTDTQYF
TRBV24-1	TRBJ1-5	CAPHKDEVGQRRFSNQPQHF
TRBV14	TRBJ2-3	CASSQVSGIDTQYF
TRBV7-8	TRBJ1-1	CASSLAVGRGNTEAFF
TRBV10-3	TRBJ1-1	CAISLTGTEAFF
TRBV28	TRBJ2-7	CASSFTKDRGWAYEQYF
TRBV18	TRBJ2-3	CASSPGLADTQYF
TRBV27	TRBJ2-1	CASSPGWNEQFF
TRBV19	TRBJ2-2	CATTARGLAVGELFF
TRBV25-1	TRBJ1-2	CASAPGQGVFGYTF
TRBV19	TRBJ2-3	CASSAGQGYADTQYF
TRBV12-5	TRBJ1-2	CASVRQGSGYTF
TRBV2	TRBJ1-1	CASETGNTEAFF
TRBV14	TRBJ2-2	CASSQQFNTGELFF
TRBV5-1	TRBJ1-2	CASSLWLSYGYTF
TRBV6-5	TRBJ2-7	CASLRGAAYEQYF
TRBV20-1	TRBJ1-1	CSAQGTEAFF
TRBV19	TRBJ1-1	CASNQVFGQGKNTEAFF
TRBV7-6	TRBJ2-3	CASSLEATDTQYF
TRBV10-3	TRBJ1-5	CAIRETVLQPQHF
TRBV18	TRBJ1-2	CASSPSREWGYTF
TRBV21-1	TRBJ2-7	CASSSFRDSYEQYF
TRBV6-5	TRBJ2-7	CASGSTGVSYEQYF
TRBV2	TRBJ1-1	CASSEGQGMNTEAFF
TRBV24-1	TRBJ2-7	CATSSTGGPYEQYF
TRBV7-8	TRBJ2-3	CASSPRDRGTTDTQYF
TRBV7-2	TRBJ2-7	CASSLSRQGRGEQYF
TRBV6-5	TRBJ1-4	CASSRNGDEKLFF
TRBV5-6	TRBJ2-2	CASSLVDRGAGELFF
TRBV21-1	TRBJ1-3	CASPFSREVGNTIYF
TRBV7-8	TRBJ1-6	CASSFPGGNSPLHF
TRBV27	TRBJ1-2	CASSFRGGYGYTF
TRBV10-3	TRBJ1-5	CATAGDNQPQHF
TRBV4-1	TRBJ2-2	CASSQEPAAGELFF
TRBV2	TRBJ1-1	CARDRVSWTEAFF
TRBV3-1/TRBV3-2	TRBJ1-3	CASRGPGQASGNTIYF
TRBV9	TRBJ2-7	CASSVDSGFTYEQYF
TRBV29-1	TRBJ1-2	CSAGESNYGYTF
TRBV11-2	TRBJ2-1	CASSTGQTGEQFF
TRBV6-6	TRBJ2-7	CASSYSGTGNYEQYF
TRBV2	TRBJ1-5	CASAGVFHQPQHF
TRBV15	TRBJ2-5	CATSRKQVQETQYF
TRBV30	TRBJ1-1	CAWSLVGWMNTEAFF
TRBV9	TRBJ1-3	CASSVEAVATLRGNTIYF
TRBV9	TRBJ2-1	CASSVDSGGAPSYNEQFF
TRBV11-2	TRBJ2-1	CASSIPGQGERQFF
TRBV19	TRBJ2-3	CASSPRTSTDTQYF
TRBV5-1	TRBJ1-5	CASSLIPGSNQPQHF
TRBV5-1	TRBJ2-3	CASSLEGLAGMDTQYF
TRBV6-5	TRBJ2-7	CASSNGYEQYF
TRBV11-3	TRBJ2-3	CASSLVRGTTDTQYF
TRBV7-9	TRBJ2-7	CASSLVATSGEQYF
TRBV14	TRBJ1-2	CASSQAPGSGYTF
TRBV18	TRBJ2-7	CASSPRQREEQYF
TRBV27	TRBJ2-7	CASSFRDSSYEQYF
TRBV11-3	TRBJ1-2	CASSSGAEGYTF